These 20 T cell receptor beta chains were sequenced from one sample in a study of human T cells and chemical hapten exposure. Time point here: patch test 3, about 24 weeks after DPC sensitization. Regarding treatment: therapeutic diphenylcyclopropenone sensitization with weekly scalp DPC. TCRdb independently ran MiXCR on the RACE reads; one entry per CDR3 protein. Of tens of thousands of distinct CDR3 sequences in the sample, roughly 10% were seen once. Source: whole blood, taken in connection with sensitization to the hapten diphenylcyclopropenone (DPC). Receptor source: a middle-aged woman with alopecia areata. Some clones in this sample may be carry-over from other donors' samples.

CDR3 loop: CASSFTGDTEAFF. The DNA for the CDR3 is TGTGCCAGCAGTTTCACGGGGGACACTGAAGCTTTCTTT. V usage is TRBV7-2 and J usage is TRBJ1-1; possible D gene TRBD1, 5 bases. Trimming removed 6 bases at V and 3 bases at J, with 11 bases between. The CDR3 spans 13 residues. Looked up from germline, CDR1 is SGHTA and CDR2 is FQGNSA.

There are a few counts of this clonotype. The V call is TRBV7-3, the J call TRBJ2-2; D might be TRBD1 or TRBD2, each matching 5 bases. Germline V CDR1 and CDR2: SGHTA, FQGTGA. Trimming cost V 2 bases and J 4 bases, with 8 bases left between them. This CDR3 region has 14 residues. The CDR3 bases are TGTGCCAGCAGCTTAGGGGACGGCACCGGGGAGCTGTTTTTT. Translation gives CASSLGDGTGELFF. Full variable domain (rest looked up from reference TRBV7-3 and TRBJ2-2): GAGVSQTPSNKVTEKGKYVELRCDPISGHTALYWYRQSLGQGPEFLIYFQGTGAADDSGLPNDRFFAVRPEGSVSTLKIQRTERGDSAVYLCASSLGDGTGELFFGEGSRLTVL.

By frequency in the sample, this clonotype is medium-sized. This chain links TRBV2 with TRBJ1-4; the D is unclear. This CDR3 is 15 amino acids long. CDR1 SNHLY and CDR2 FYNNEI come from the germline V gene. The ends were cut back, 2 bases at V and 2 bases at J, with 9 bases in the middle. The CDR3 loop reads CASSEMGKTNEKLFF. CDR3 sequence (DNA): TGTGCCAGCAGTGAAATGGGGAAGACTAATGAAAAACTGTTTTTT.

This chain connects TRBV28 to TRBJ2-5; a possible D gene is TRBD2 (5 bases). This CDR3 has 12 residues. With 8 bases removed from V and 1 base from J, the gap between germline ends came to 8 bases. Germline V gene lookup returns CDR1 MDHEN and CDR2 SYDVKM. The CDR3 protein is CASGLGQETQYF. DNA for the CDR3: TGTGCCAGCGGACTGGGCCAAGAGACCCAGTACTTC.

V usage is TRBV20-1 and J usage is TRBJ2-7; 7 bases map to TRBD2. Germline V gene lookup returns CDR1 DFQATT and CDR2 SNEGSKA (reference sequence). V trimming: 4 bases; J trimming: 8 bases; junction bases outside the gene matches: 14. The CDR3 covers 14 residues. The CDR3 region has the DNA TGCAGTGCTAATGGGGGAGCGGGGCATTACAAGCAGTACTTC. Protein product: CSANGGAGHYKQYF.

The gene calls are TRBV13 and TRBJ2-7; 8 positions agree with TRBD1. V shed 3 bases and J 0 bases; nucleotides not matched to a gene: 10. Germline values: CDR1 PRHDT, CDR2 FYEKMQ (reference sequence). This CDR3 region has 17 residues. CDR3: CASSLGARTGSSYEQYF. The CDR3 region has the DNA TGTGCCAGCAGCTTGGGGGCGAGGACAGGGAGCTCCTACGAGCAGTACTTC.

The chain recombines TRBV7-2 with TRBJ1-4; D gene unclear. Per the germline V gene, CDR1 is SGHTA and CDR2 is FQGNSA. The CDR3 is 16 residues long. V lost 3 bases to trimming and J lost 7 bases, with 18 bases between them. The DNA for the CDR3 is TGTGCCAGCAGCTTTTTTGGATACAGCGGAGGTGAAAAACTGTTTTTT. Its translation: CASSFFGYSGGEKLFF.

This clonotype turned up a few times. The CDR3 spells CASKTGNTIYF. Written as DNA, the CDR3 is TGTGCCAGCAAGACAGGAAACACCATATATTTT. V and J are TRBV28 and TRBJ1-3; D is unresolved. Trimming cost V 7 bases and J 4 bases, with 5 bases left between them. CDR3 length: 11 residues. The germline CDR1 and CDR2 sequences are MDHEN and SYDVKM.

This chain connects TRBV5-1 to TRBJ2-1; D is possibly TRBD1 (5 bases). Germline V CDR1 and CDR2: SGHRS, YFSETQ. This CDR3 has 14 amino acids. V lost 2 bases and J 6 bases, leaving 12 bases between the germline ends. The CDR3 DNA reads as TGCGCCAGCAGCTTCAGGGTACCCGCCAATGAGCAGTTCTTC. Protein: CASSFRVPANEQFF.

V and J are TRBV9 and TRBJ2-7, with D tentatively TRBD2 (5 bases). Per the germline V gene, CDR1 is SGDLS and CDR2 is YYNGEE. The ends were cut back, 4 bases at V and 7 bases at J, with 12 bases in the middle. CDR3 length: 12 residues. The DNA for the CDR3 is TGTGCCAGCAGCCTTGAGGGCGCGGAGCAGTACTTC. Translating it yields CASSLEGAEQYF.

The chain combines TRBV27 with TRBJ1-2; D not certain. Trimming left V 0 bases short and J 6 bases short, with 11 bases between. Germline V gene sequence: CDR1 MNHEY, CDR2 SMNVEV (reference sequence). The CDR3 length is 14 residues. The CDR3 sequence is CASSLSSGMDGYTF. Here the CDR3 DNA reads TGTGCCAGCAGTTTATCGTCCGGTATGGATGGCTACACCTTC.

In its sample, this clonotype was seen a few times. This rearrangement joins TRBV4-3 to TRBJ1-5; no definite D call. This CDR3 comprises 19 residues. The ends were cut back, 0 bases at V and 1 base at J, with 19 bases in the middle. Germline V gene data show CDR1 as LGHNA and CDR2 as YSLEER. The CDR3 bases are TGCGCCAGCAGCCAAGAGACCTTTAAGGCTGGGGTGAGCAATCAGCCCCAGCATTTT. Translating gives CASSQETFKAGVSNQPQHF.

At least ten counts were recorded for this clonotype. This chain links TRBV6-1 with TRBJ2-7; D is possibly TRBD1 or TRBD2 (5 bases each). Germline CDR1 MNHNS, CDR2 SASEGT. The CDR3 has 15 amino acids. Trimming removed 2 bases from V and 2 bases from J, with 13 bases in between. This chain's CDR3 is CASSEKLDSAYEQYF. The CDR3 region has the DNA TGTGCCAGCAGTGAAAAACTAGACAGTGCCTACGAGCAGTACTTC.

This clonotype appeared a few times. CDR3 coding DNA: TGTGCCAGCAGCTTCGAGAGGGCGTCAGGGGCCAACGTCCTGACTTTC. Amino acids: CASSFERASGANVLTF. This sequence joins TRBV5-4 and TRBJ2-6; possibly TRBD2 for D (5 bases). Trimming left V 2 bases short and J 4 bases short, with 13 bases between. The length of the CDR3 is 16 residues. CDR1 is SGHNT, CDR2 YYREEE, per germline (reference sequence). The variable domain in full, with the rest retrieved from reference TRBV5-4 and TRBJ2-6, is ETGVTQSPTHLIKTRGQQVTLRCSSQSGHNTVSWYQQALGQGPQFIFQYYREEENGRGNFPPRFSGLQFPNYSSELNVNALELDDSALYLCASSFERASGANVLTFGAGSRLTVL.

This chain links TRBV7-9 with TRBJ1-1; D not certain. The CDR3 is 15 residues long. The ends were cut back, 5 bases at V and 1 base at J, with 14 bases in the middle. Germline V gene lookup returns CDR1 SEHNR and CDR2 FQNEAQ (reference sequence). CDR3 amino acids: CASSPGVEANTEAFF. As DNA, the CDR3 is TGTGCCAGCAGCCCTGGAGTGGAGGCGAACACTGAAGCTTTCTTT.

J is TRBJ2-3 and V is TRBV9, with 8 bases fitting TRBD2. The trim removed 3 bases at V and 4 bases at J, leaving 1 base unmatched. The CDR3 length is 13 residues. Germline V CDR1 and CDR2: SGDLS, YYNGEE. DNA of the CDR3: TGTGCCAGCAGCGCGGGACTAGCAGATACGCAGTATTTT. Its protein product is CASSAGLADTQYF. Full variable domain (missing parts from reference TRBV9 and TRBJ2-3): DSGVTQTPKHLITATGQRVTLRCSPRSGDLSVYWYQQSLDQGLQFLIQYYNGEERAKGNILERFSAQQFPDLHSELNLSSLELGDSALYFCASSAGLADTQYFGPGTRLTVL.

There are many counts of this clonotype. The V and J genes are TRBV5-1 and TRBJ1-1, with D hard to call. Germline CDR1 is SGHRS and CDR2 is YFSETQ. The V end was cut by 5 bases, the J end by 3 bases, with 11 bases between. CDR3 length equals 13 residues. Here the CDR3 reads CASRPGEDTEAFF. The CDR3 nucleotides are TGCGCCAGCAGACCCGGAGAAGACACTGAAGCTTTCTTT.

This clonotype was detected many times. CDR3 DNA: TGCGCCAGCAGCCATGTTACAAGCTCTGGGGCCAACGTCCTGACTTTC. As protein: CASSHVTSSGANVLTF. The genes are TRBV4-1 and TRBJ2-6; D gene unclear. Germline assignment: CDR1 MGHRA and CDR2 YSYEKL. V lost 3 bases and J lost 0, with 9 bases in between. The CDR3 extends over 16 amino acids.

This clonotype was seen only a few times. The rearrangement joins TRBV29-1 to TRBJ1-2, with D possibly matching TRBD1 (5 bases). V was pared by 0 bases and J by 4 bases, with 12 bases between. The CDR3 loop spans 14 amino acids. Germline CDR1 is SQVTM and CDR2 is ANQGSEA. The CDR3 region has the DNA TGCAGCGTTGAAGAAGGCAGGGACCCCTATGGCTACACCTTC. It specifies CSVEEGRDPYGYTF.

This clonotype was counted many times. Written as DNA, the CDR3 is TGTGCCAGCACCGAGACCGGGGTCAGCCTCTCTGGAAACACCATATATTTT. It translates to CASTETGVSLSGNTIYF. The J gene is TRBJ1-3, the V gene TRBV12-3 or TRBV12-4, with D hard to call. The CDR3 length is 17 residues. V was pared by 7 bases and J by 0 bases, with 19 bases between.